These 4 T cell receptor beta chains originate from one sample sequenced in a study of technical replicates of blood from four donors. Data came from immunoSEQ multiplex PCR; TCRdb stores just in-frame clones and leaves some out. In the table there are around 80,000 clones, over 75% of which are singletons. Sequencing was carried out using T cells isolated from PBMCs. Every receptor here comes from a human donor in good health.

Only one count was recorded for this clone. The CDR3 sequence: CASSLRGLTEAFF. DNA for the CDR3: TGCGCCAGCAGCTTAAGAGGTTTGACTGAAGCTTTCTTT. The chain carries TRBV5-1 and TRBJ1-1; D gene unclear. Trimming shortened V by 2 bases and J by 5 bases, and 10 bases separated the two germline ends. The length of the CDR3 is 13 residues. Per germline, CDR1 SGHRS and CDR2 YFSETQ. Full variable domain (outside the CDR3, taken from reference TRBV5-1 and TRBJ1-1): KAGVTQTPRYLIKTRGQQVTLSCSPISGHRSVSWYQQTPGQGLQFLFEYFSETQRNKGNFPGRFSGRQFSNSRSEMNVSTLELGDSALYLCASSLRGLTEAFFGQGTRLTVV.

The chain uses TRBV10-3 and TRBJ2-7, with 7 bases identical to TRBD2. The CDR3 extends over 15 amino acids. Germline lookup yields CDR1 ENHRY and CDR2 SYGVKD. V lost 3 bases and J lost 4; bases outside the gene matches: 9. The CDR3 spells CAISDGGEIGYEQYF. The CDR3 DNA follows: TGTGCCATCAGTGATGGGGGGGAAATAGGGTACGAGCAGTACTTC.

The V gene is TRBV9, the J gene TRBJ2-1; D ambiguous. Germline assignment: CDR1 SGDLS and CDR2 YYNGEE. Trimming cost V 4 bases and J 8 bases, with 10 bases left between them. This CDR3 contains 12 residues. In DNA form, the CDR3 reads TGTGCCAGCAGCCCATTCCGGGATGAGCAGTTCTTC. This translates into CASSPFRDEQFF.

The V and J genes are TRBV29-1 and TRBJ1-2; 10 bases are a match to TRBD1. This CDR3 comprises 13 residues. Germline loops: CDR1 SQVTM, CDR2 ANQGSEA. The V gene end was trimmed by 6 bases and the J gene end by 4 bases; junction bases not matched to a gene: 5. Here the CDR3 reads CSVTGGASYGYTF. The CDR3, as DNA: TGCAGCGTGACAGGGGGCGCGAGCTATGGCTACACCTTC.